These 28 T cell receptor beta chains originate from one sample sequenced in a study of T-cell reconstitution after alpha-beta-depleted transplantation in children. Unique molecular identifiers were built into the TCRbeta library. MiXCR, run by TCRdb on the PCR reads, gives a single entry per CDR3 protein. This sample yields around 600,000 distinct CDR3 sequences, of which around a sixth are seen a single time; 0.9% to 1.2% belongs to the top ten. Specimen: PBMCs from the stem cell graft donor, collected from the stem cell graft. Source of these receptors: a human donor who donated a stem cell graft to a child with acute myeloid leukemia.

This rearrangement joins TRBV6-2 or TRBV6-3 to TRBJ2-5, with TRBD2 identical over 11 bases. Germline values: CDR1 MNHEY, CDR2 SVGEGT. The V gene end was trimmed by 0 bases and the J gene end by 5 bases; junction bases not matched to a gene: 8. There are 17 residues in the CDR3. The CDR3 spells CASSYSAVAGGRETQYF. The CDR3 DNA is TGTGCCAGCAGTTACTCAGCGGTAGCGGGGGGGCGGGAGACCCAGTACTTC.

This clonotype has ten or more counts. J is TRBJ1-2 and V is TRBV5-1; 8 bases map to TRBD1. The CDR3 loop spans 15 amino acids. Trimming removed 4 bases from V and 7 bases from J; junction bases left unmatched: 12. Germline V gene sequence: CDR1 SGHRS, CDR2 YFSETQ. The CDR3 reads CASSTSLGQDVGYTF. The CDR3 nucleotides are TGCGCCAGCAGCACCTCTCTGGGACAGGACGTTGGCTACACCTTC. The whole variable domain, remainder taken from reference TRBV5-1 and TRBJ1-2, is KAGVTQTPRYLIKTRGQQVTLSCSPISGHRSVSWYQQTPGQGLQFLFEYFSETQRNKGNFPGRFSGRQFSNSRSEMNVSTLELGDSALYLCASSTSLGQDVGYTFGSGTRLTVV.

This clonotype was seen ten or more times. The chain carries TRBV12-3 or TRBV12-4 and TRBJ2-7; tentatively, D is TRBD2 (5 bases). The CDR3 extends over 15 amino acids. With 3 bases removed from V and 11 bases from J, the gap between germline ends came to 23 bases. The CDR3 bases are TGTGCCAGCAGTTTTGGGCGGGCAGGTTCTGCGATTAAGTACTTC. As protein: CASSFGRAGSAIKYF.

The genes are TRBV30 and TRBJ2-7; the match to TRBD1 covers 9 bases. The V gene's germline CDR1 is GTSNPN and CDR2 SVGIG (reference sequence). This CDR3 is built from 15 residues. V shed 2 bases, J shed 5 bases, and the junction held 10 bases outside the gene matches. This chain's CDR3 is CAWSTGTGRIHEQYF. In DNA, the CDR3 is TGTGCCTGGAGTACTGGGACAGGGAGAATCCACGAGCAGTACTTC.

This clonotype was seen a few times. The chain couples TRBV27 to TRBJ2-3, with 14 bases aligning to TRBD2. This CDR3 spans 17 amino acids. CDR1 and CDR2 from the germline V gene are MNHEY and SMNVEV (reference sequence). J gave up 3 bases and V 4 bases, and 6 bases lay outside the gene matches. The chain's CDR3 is CASSSPGLAGDTDTQYF. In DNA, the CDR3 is TGTGCCAGCAGTTCCCCGGGACTAGCGGGGGATACAGATACGCAGTATTTT.

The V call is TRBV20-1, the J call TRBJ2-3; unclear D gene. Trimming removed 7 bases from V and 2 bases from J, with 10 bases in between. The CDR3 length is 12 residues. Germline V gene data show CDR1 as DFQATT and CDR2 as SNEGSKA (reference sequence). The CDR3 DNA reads TGCAGTGTAGGCGTCCTCACAGATACGCAGTATTTT. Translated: CSVGVLTDTQYF.

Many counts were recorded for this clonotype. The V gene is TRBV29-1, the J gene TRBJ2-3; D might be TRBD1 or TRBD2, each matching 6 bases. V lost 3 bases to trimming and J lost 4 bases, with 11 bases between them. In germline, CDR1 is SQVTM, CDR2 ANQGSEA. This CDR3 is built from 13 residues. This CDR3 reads CSVDGGWADTQYF. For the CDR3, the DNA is TGCAGCGTTGACGGGGGCTGGGCAGATACGCAGTATTTT.

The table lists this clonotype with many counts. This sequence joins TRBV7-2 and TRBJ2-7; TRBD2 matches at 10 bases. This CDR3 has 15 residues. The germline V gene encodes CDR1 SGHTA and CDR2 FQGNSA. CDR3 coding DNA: TGTGCCAGCAGCTTAGGGGGGACTAGCGTCGATGAGCTGTACGTC. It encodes CASSLGGTSVDELYV.

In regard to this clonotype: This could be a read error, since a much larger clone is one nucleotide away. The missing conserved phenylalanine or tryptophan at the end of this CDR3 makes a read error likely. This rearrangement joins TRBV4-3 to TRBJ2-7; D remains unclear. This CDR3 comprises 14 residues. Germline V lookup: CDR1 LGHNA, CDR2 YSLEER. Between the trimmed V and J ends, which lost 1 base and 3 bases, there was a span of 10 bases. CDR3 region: CASSQGIDNYEQYL. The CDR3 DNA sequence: TGCGCCAGCAGCCAAGGAATCGACAACTACGAGCAGTACCTC.

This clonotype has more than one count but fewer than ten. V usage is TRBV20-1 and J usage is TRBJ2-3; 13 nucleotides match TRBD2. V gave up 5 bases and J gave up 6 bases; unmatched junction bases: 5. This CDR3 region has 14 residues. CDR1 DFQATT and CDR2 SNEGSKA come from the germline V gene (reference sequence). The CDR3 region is CSARTSGGMDTQYF. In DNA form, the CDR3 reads TGCAGTGCTCGGACTAGCGGGGGTATGGATACGCAGTATTTT.

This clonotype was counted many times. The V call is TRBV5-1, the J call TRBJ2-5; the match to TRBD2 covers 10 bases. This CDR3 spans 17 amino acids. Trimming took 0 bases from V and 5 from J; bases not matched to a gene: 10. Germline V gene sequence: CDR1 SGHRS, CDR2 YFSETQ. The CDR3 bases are TGCGCCAGCAGCTTGGGGACTAGCGGCAGAGGGACTGAGACCCAGTACTTC. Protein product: CASSLGTSGRGTETQYF.

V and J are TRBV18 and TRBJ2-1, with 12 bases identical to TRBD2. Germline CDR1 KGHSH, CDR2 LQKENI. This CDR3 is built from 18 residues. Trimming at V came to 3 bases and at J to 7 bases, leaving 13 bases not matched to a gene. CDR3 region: CASSPPGATSGGQNEQFF. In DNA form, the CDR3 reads TGTGCCAGCTCACCGCCTGGGGCCACTAGCGGGGGGCAGAATGAGCAGTTCTTC.

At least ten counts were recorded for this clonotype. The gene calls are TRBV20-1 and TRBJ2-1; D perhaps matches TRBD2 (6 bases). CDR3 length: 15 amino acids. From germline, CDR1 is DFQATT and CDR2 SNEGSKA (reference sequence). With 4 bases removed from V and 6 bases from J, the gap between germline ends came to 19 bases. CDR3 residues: CSATSPSALLNEQFF. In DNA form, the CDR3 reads TGCAGTGCTACCAGCCCTAGCGCCCTCCTCAATGAGCAGTTCTTC.

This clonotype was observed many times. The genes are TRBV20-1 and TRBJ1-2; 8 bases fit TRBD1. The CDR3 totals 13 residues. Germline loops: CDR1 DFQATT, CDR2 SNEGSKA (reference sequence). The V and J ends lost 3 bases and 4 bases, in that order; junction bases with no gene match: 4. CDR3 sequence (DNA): TGCAGTGCTAGGACAGGGGCTCCCTATGGCTACACCTTC. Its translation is CSARTGAPYGYTF.

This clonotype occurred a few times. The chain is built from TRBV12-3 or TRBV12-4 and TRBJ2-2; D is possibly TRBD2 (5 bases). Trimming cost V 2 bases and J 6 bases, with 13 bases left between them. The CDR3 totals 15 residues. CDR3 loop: CASSLHSEVAGELFF. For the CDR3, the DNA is TGTGCCAGCAGTTTACATAGCGAGGTTGCCGGGGAGCTGTTTTTT.

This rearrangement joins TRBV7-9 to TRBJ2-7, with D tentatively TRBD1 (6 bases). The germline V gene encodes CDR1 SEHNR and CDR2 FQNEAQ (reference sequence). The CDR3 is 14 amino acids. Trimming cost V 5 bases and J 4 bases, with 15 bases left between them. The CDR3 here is CASSADAQGYEQYV. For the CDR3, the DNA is TGTGCCAGCAGCGCCGACGCCCAGGGGTACGAGCAGTACGTC.

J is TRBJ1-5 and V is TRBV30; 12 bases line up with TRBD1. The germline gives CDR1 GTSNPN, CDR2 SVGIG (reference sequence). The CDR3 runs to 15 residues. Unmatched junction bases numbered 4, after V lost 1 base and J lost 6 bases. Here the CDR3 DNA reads TGTGCCTGGAGTGGGGGACAGGGGGCGAGTCAGCCCCAGCATTTT. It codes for CAWSGGQGASQPQHF.

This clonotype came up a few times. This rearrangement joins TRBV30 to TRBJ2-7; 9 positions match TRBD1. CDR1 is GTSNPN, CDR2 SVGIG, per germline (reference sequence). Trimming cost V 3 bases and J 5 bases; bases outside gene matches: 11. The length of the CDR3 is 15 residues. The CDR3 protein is CAWSLTGTGLDEQYF. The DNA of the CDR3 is TGTGCCTGGAGCCTTACGGGGACAGGGTTGGACGAGCAGTACTTC.

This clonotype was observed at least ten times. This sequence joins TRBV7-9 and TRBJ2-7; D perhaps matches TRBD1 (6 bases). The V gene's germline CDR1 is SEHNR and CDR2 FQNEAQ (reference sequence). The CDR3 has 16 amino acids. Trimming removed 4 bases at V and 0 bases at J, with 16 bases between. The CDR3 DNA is TGTGCCAGCAGCTCGACCTCAGGGGCCCCCTCCTACGAGCAGTACTTC. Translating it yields CASSSTSGAPSYEQYF.

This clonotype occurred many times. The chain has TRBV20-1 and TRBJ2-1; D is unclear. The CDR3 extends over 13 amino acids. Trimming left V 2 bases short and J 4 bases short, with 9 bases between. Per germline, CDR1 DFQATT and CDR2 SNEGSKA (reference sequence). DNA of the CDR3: TGCAGTGCTAGACAGAGCACATACAATGAGCAGTTCTTC. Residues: CSARQSTYNEQFF.

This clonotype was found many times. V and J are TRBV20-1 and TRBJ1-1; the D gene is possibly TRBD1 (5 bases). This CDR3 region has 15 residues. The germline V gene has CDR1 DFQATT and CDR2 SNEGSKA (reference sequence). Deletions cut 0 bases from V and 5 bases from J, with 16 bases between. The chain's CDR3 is CSARDKRSGTTEAFF. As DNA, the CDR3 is TGCAGTGCTAGAGATAAACGGTCGGGGACTACTGAAGCTTTCTTT.

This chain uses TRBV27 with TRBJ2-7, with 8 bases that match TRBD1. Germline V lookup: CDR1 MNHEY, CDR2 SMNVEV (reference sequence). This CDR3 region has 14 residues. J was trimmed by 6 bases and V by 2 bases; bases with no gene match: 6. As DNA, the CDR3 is TGTGCCAGCAGTTTACAAGGACAGGGATCCGAGCAGTACTTC. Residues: CASSLQGQGSEQYF.

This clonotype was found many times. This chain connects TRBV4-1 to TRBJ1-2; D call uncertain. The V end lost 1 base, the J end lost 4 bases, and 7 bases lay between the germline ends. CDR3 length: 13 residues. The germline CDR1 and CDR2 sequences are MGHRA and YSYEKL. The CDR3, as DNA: TGCGCCAGCAGCCAAGGTGTCGTCTATGGCTACACCTTC. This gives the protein CASSQGVVYGYTF.

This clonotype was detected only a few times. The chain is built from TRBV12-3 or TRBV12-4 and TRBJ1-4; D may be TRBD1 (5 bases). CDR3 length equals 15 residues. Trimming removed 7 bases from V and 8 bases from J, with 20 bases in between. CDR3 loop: CASKPGDRRAEKLFF. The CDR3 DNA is TGTGCCAGCAAACCTGGGGACCGGCGCGCGGAAAAACTGTTTTTT.

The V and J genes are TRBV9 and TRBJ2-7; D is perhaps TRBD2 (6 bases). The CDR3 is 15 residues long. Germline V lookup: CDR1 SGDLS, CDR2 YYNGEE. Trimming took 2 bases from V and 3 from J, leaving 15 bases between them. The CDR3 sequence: CASSVSVAGNYEQYF. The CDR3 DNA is TGTGCCAGCAGCGTCTCGGTGGCGGGGAACTACGAGCAGTACTTC.

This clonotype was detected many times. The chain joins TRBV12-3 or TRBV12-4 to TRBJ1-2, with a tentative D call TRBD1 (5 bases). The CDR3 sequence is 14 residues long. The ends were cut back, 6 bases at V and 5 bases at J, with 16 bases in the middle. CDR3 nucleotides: TGTGCCAGCAGCCCCATGGGGCTGGGGTATGGCTACACCTTC. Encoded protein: CASSPMGLGYGYTF.

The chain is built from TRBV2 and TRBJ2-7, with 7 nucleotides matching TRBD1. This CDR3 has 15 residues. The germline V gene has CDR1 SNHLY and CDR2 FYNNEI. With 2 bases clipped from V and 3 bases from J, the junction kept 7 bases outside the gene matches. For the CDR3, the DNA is TGTGCCAGCAGTGAACCTCCGGGACAGCACTACGAGCAGTACTTC. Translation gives CASSEPPGQHYEQYF.

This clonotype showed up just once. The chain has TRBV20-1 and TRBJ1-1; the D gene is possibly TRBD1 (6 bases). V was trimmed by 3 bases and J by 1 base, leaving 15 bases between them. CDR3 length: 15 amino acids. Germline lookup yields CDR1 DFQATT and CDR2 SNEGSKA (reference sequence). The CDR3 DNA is TGCAGTGCTAGGACCCACGCAGGGGAGAACACTGAAGCTTTCTTT. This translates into CSARTHAGENTEAFF.